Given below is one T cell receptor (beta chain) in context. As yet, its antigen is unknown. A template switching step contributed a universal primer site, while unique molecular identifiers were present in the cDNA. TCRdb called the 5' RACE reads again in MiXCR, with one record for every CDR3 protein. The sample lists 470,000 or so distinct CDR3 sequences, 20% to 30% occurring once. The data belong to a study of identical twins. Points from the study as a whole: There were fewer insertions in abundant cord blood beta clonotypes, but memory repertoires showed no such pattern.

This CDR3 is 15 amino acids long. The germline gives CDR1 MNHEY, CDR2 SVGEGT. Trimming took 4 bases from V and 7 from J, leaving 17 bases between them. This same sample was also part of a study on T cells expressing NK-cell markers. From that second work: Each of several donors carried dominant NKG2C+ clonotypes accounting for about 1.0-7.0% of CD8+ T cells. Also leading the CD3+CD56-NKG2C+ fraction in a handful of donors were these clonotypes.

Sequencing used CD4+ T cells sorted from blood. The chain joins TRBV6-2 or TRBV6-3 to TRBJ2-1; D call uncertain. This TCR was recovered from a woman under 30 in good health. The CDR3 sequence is CASSSGRSVTNEQFF. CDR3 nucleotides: TGTGCCAGCAGTTCGGGCAGGTCGGTTACAAATGAGCAGTTCTTC.